This T cell receptor beta chain was identified during a study of PD-L1 blockade in urothelial cancer. Clones were read by immunoSEQ multiplex PCR, and TCRdb kept only the in-frame ones, dropping some. The sample gives around 50,000 clones, around 85% of which show up once; 1.9% is in the top ten. Specified time point: peripheral blood 6 weeks after treatment start. After removal of 7 bases from V and 6 bases from J, the junction contained 4 bases not matched to a gene. This CDR3 is built from 12 residues. CDR1 is SEHNR, CDR2 FQNEAQ, per germline (reference sequence). The chain carries TRBV7-9 and TRBJ1-1; 8 bases are a match to TRBD1. The sequence was obtained from a man over 45 with urothelial cancer. The sample here was PBMCs, taken around atezolizumab (anti-PD-L1) treatment. CDR3 bases: TGTGCCAGCAACCTCAGGGGGCCTGAAGCTTTCTTT. Its protein product is CASNLRGPEAFF.